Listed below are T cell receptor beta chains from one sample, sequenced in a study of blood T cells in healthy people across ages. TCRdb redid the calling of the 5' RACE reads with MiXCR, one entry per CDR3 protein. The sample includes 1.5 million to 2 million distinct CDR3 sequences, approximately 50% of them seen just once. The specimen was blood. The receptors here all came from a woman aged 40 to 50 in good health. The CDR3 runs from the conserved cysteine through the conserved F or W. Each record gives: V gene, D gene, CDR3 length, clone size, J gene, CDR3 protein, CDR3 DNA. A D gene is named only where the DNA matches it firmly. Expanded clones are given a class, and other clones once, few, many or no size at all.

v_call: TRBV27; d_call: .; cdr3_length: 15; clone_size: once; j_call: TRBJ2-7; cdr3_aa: CASSFVGGAAYEQYF; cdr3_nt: TGTGCCAGCAGTTTTGTTGGGGGGGCAGCCTACGAGCAGTACTTC
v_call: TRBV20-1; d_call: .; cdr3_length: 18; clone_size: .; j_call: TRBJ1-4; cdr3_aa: CSARVSSEGRITNEKLFF; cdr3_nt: TGCAGTGCTAGAGTCTCGTCTGAGGGAAGAATAACTAATGAAAAACTGTTTTTT
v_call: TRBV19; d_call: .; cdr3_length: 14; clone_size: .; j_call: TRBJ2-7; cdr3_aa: CASSTDGQTYEQYF; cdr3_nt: TGTGCCAGTAGTACCGACGGACAGACCTACGAGCAGTACTTC
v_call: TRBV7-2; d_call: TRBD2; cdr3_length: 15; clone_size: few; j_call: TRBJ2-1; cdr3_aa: CASSLASGGFNEQFF; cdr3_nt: TGTGCCAGCAGCTTAGCTAGCGGGGGGTTCAACGAGCAGTTCTTC
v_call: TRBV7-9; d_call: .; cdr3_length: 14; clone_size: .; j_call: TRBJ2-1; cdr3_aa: CASSSREAGNEQFF; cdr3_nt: TGTGCCAGCAGCTCCAGGGAGGCGGGCAATGAGCAGTTCTTC
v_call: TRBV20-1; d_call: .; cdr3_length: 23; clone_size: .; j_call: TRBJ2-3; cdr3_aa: CSARSTDPLYPGGTSRSTDTQYF; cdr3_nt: TGCAGTGCTAGAAGCACCGATCCTTTATACCCCGGGGGAACAAGTCGTTCCACAGATACGCAGTATTTT
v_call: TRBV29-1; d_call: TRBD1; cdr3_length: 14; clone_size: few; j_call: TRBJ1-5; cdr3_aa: CSVTIGTVVQPQHF; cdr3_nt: TGCAGCGTTACTATCGGGACAGTTGTTCAGCCCCAGCATTTT
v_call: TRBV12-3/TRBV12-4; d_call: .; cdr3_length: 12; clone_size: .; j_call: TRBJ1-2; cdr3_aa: CASSRSQEGYTF; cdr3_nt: TGTGCCAGCAGCCGGAGCCAGGAGGGCTACACCTTC
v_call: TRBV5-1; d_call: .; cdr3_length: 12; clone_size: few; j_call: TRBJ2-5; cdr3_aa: CASSKEGETQYF; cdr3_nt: TGCGCCAGCAGCAAAGAGGGGGAGACCCAGTACTTC
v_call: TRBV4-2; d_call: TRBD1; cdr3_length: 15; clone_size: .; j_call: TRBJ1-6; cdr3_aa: CAGSDPGQAVTPLHF; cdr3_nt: TGTGCCGGCAGCGATCCGGGACAGGCTGTCACACCCCTCCACTTT
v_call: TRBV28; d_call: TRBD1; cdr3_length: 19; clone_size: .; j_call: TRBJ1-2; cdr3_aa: CASSSLFITGGAGSYGYTF; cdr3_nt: TGTGCCAGCAGTTCGCTATTTATCACAGGGGGCGCGGGAAGCTATGGCTACACCTTC
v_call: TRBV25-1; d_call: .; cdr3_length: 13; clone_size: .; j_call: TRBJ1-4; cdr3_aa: CASSVPQNEKLFF; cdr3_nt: TGTGCCAGCAGTGTTCCTCAGAATGAAAAACTGTTTTTT
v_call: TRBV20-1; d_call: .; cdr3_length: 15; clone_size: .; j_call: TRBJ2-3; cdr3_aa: CSARGAGMSTDTQYF; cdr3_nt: TGCAGTGCTAGAGGGGCAGGGATGAGCACAGATACGCAGTATTTT
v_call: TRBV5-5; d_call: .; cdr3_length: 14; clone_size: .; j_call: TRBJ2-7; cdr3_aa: CASSVVAGGVEQYF; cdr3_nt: TGTGCCAGCAGCGTGGTTGCAGGGGGGGTTGAGCAGTACTTC
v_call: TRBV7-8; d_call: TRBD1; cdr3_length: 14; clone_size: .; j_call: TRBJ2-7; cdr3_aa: CASSIGTVGYEQYF; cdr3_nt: TGTGCCAGCTCTATTGGGACAGTGGGATACGAGCAGTACTTC
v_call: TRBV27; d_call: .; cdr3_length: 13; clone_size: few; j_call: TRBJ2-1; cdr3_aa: CASSLSSGDEQFF; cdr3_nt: TGTGCCAGCAGTCTGTCAAGCGGCGATGAGCAGTTCTTC
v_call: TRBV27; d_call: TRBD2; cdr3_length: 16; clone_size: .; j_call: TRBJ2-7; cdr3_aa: CASSLSGLAGYNEQYF; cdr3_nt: TGTGCCAGCAGTTTATCGGGACTAGCGGGATACAATGAGCAGTACTTC
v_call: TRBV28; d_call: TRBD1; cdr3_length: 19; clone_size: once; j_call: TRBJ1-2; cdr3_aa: CASRERTGGSGRRRYGYTF; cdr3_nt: TGTGCCAGCAGGGAAAGGACAGGGGGTAGTGGTAGGAGACGCTATGGCTACACCTTC
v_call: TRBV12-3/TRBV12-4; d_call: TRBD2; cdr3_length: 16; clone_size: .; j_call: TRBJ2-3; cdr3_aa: CASKGLRYSSTDTQYF; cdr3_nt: TGTGCCAGCAAGGGACTACGATACAGTAGCACAGATACGCAGTATTTT
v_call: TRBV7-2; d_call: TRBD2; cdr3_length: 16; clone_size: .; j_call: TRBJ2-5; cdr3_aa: CASSVRRGAIQETQYF; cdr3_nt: TGTGCCAGCAGCGTTCGGCGGGGGGCAATCCAAGAGACCCAGTACTTC
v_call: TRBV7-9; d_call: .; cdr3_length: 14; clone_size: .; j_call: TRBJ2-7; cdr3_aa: CASSPGEVSYEQYF; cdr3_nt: TGTGCCAGCAGCCCCGGAGAGGTCTCCTACGAGCAGTACTTC
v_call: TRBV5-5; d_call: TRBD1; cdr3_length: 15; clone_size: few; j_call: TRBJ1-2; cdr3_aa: CASSPGTATPGGYTF; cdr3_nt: TGTGCCAGCAGCCCCGGGACAGCCACCCCGGGGGGCTACACCTTC
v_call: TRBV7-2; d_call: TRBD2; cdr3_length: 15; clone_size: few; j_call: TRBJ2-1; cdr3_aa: CASSLLAGTDNEQFF; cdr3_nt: TGTGCCAGCAGCTTACTAGCGGGGACCGACAATGAGCAGTTCTTC
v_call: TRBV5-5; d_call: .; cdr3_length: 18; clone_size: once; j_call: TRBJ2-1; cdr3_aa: CASSLVRQRGPGYNEQFF; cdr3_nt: TGTGCCAGCAGCTTGGTTAGGCAACGGGGTCCCGGCTACAATGAGCAGTTCTTC
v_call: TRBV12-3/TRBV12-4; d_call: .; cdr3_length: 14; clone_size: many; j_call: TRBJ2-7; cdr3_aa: CASSFMTSSYEQYF; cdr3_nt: TGTGCCAGCAGTTTTATGACCTCCTCCTACGAGCAGTACTTC
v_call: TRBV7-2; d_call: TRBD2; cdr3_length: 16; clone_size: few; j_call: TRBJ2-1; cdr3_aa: CASSPVQRGSYNEQFF; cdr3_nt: TGTGCCAGCAGCCCGGTCCAGCGGGGCTCCTACAATGAGCAGTTCTTC
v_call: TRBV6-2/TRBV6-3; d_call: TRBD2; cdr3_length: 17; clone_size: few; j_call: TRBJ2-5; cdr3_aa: CASSYGTSGRSQETQYF; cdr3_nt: TGTGCCAGCAGTTATGGGACTAGCGGGAGGTCCCAAGAGACCCAGTACTTC
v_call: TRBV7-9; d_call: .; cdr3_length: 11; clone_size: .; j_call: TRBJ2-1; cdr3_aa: CASSVREPGFF; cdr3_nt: TGTGCCAGCAGCGTTAGGGAACCGGGGTTCTTC
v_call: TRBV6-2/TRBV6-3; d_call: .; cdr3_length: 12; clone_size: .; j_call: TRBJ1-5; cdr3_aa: CASNGGLQPQHF; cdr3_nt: TGTGCCAGCAACGGGGGCCTTCAGCCCCAGCATTTT
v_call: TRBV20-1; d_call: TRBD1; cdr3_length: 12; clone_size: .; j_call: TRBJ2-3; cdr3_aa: CSARWDSDTQYF; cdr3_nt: TGCAGTGCCCGCTGGGACAGCGATACGCAGTATTTT
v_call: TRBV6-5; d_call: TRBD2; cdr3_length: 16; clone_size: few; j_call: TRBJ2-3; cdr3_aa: CASSTGSGVGTDTQYF; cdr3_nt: TGTGCCAGCAGTACCGGTAGCGGGGTTGGCACAGATACGCAGTATTTT
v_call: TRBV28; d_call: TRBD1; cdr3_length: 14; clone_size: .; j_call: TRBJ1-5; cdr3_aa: CASSSPTGTQPQHF; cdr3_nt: TGTGCCAGCAGTTCCCCGACAGGGACTCAGCCCCAGCATTTT
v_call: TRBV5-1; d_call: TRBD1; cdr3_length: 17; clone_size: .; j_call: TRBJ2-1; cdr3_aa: CASSYSGQGPPYNEQFF; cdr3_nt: TGCGCCAGCAGCTACTCAGGACAGGGGCCCCCTTACAATGAGCAGTTCTTC
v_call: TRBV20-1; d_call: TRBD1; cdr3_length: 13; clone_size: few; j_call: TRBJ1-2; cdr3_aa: CSVRGQGARGYTF; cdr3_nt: TGCAGTGTCAGGGGGCAGGGGGCGCGCGGCTACACCTTC
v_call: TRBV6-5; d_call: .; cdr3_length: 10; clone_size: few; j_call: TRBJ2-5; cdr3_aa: CATMEETQYF; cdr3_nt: TGTGCCACTATGGAAGAGACCCAGTACTTC
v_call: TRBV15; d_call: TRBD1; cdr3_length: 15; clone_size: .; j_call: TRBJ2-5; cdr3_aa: CATSGPGQGNNEQYF; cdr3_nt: TGTGCCACCAGCGGGCCGGGACAGGGAAACAATGAGCAGTACTTC
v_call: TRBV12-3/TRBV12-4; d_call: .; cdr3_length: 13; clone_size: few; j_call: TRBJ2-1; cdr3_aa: CASRPLTYNEQFF; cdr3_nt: TGTGCCAGCAGACCTCTTACGTACAATGAGCAGTTCTTC
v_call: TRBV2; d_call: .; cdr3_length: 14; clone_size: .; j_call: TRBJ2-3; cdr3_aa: CASTGRDAIDTQYF; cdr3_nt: TGTGCCAGCACCGGAAGGGACGCGATAGATACGCAGTATTTT
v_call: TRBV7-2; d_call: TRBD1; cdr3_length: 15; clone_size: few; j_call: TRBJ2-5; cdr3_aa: CASSLLGQKQETQYF; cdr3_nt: TGTGCCAGCAGCTTACTGGGACAGAAACAAGAGACCCAGTACTTC
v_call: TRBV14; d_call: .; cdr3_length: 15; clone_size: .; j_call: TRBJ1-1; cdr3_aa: CASSQGDRRNTEAFF; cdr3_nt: TGTGCCAGCAGCCAAGGTGATCGGCGGAACACTGAAGCTTTCTTT
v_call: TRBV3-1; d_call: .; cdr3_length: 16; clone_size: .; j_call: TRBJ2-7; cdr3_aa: CASSPNYRALGGEQYF; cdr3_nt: TGTGCCAGCAGCCCCAATTACAGGGCCCTGGGGGGCGAGCAGTACTTC
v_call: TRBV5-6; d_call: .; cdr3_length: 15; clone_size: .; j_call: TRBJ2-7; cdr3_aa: CASSLVSAASYEQYF; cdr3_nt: TGTGCCAGCAGCTTGGTGTCGGCAGCCAGCTACGAGCAGTACTTC
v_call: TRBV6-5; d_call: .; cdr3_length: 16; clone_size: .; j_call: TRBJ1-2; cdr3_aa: CASSYSAGATSNGYTF; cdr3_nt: TGTGCCAGCAGTTACTCGGCAGGGGCAACCTCCAATGGCTACACCTTC
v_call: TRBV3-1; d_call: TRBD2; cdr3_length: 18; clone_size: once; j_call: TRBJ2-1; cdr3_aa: CASSQAIRQSGDYNEQFF; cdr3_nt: TGTGCCAGCAGCCAAGCTATAAGGCAGAGCGGGGATTACAATGAGCAGTTCTTC
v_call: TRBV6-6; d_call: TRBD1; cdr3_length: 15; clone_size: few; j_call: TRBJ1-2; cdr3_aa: CASSYERQGDWGYTF; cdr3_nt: TGTGCCAGCAGTTACGAAAGACAGGGGGATTGGGGCTACACCTTC
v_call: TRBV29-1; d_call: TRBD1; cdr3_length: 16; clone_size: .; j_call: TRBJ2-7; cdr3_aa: CSVASSSGTGGSEQYF; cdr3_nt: TGCAGCGTTGCTAGCTCCTCCGGGACAGGTGGCTCCGAGCAGTACTTC
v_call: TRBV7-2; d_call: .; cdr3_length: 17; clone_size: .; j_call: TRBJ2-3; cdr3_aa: CASSLDFRRLSTDTQYF; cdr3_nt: TGTGCCAGCAGCTTAGACTTTCGGCGGCTTAGCACAGATACGCAGTATTTT
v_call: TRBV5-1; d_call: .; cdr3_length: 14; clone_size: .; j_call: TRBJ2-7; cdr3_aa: CASSLGGETCEQYF; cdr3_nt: TGCGCCAGCAGTTTGGGGGGTGAAACCTGCGAGCAGTACTTC